Sequencing of this T cell receptor beta chain was carried out in a study of T cell changes during pregnancy in multiple sclerosis. Method: immunoSEQ multiplex PCR; TCRdb's copy keeps in-frame clones and lacks some. Here the sample spans about 70,000 clones, around 90% being singletons. J was trimmed by 6 bases and V by 3 bases; bases with no gene match: 7. The length of the CDR3 is 15 residues. Germline CDR1 KGHSH, CDR2 LQKENI. The TCR was taken from a female donor with multiple sclerosis, enrolled in a pregnancy study. Sequencing used peripheral blood, obtained in the third trimester of pregnancy. V usage is TRBV18 and J usage is TRBJ2-3, with 9 bases that match TRBD1. This chain's CDR3 is CASSPSGQGMDTQYF. The CDR3 region has the DNA TGTGCCAGCTCACCGTCGGGACAGGGAATGGATACGCAGTATTTT.